The rows below give T cell receptor beta chains drawn from one sample of a study of identical twins. TCRdb processed the 5' RACE reads anew with MiXCR; each CDR3 protein has one entry. The table lists about 240,000 distinct CDR3 sequences, over 9.5% of them singletons. Sequenced: memory T cells sorted from blood. The receptor source for this set is a man aged 45-65 years in good health. Each CDR3 is given with its conserved first and last residue. The order of the fields is J gene, clone size, D gene, V gene, CDR3 protein, CDR3 DNA. The D gene is left open where the match is weak. For some rows the clone size is stated as once, few or many, or as a class when expanded; others skip it.

TRBJ2-5	many	-	TRBV7-2	CASSFYSPTQYF	TGTGCCAGCAGCTTCTACAGTCCGACCCAGTACTTC
TRBJ2-1	-	TRBD2	TRBV7-3	CASSSSGRAIEQFF	TGTGCCAGCAGCTCCAGCGGGAGGGCCATTGAGCAGTTCTTC
TRBJ2-1	many	TRBD1	TRBV28	CASSRQTGRSYNEQFF	TGTGCCAGCAGCCGACAGACAGGGCGGTCCTACAATGAGCAGTTCTTC
TRBJ2-1	few	-	TRBV5-1	CASSSGLRQTYNEQFF	TGCGCCAGCAGCTCGGGGCTAAGACAGACTTACAATGAGCAGTTCTTC
TRBJ1-1	few	-	TRBV29-1	CSAMGRHTEAFF	TGCAGCGCTATGGGTAGGCACACTGAAGCTTTCTTT
TRBJ1-6	-	-	TRBV12-3/TRBV12-4	CASSLRQIASPLHF	TGTGCCAGCAGTCTTCGACAGATTGCCTCACCCCTCCACTTT
TRBJ2-7	-	TRBD2	TRBV20-1	CSGQPPSSGSGRHEQYF	TGCAGTGGTCAACCCCCGTCTAGCGGGAGCGGTAGGCACGAGCAGTACTTC
TRBJ1-6	few	TRBD1	TRBV11-2	CASSLGTVNSPLHF	TGTGCCAGCAGCCTCGGGACAGTGAATTCACCCCTCCACTTT
TRBJ1-2	-	-	TRBV20-1	CSARALEGMGGYTF	TGCAGTGCTAGAGCCCTGGAGGGAATGGGTGGCTACACCTTC
TRBJ2-2	few	-	TRBV6-1	CASSERRPANTGELFF	TGTGCCAGCAGTGAAAGGCGTCCCGCGAACACCGGGGAGCTGTTTTTT
TRBJ2-7	many	-	TRBV4-2	CASSQDKLYEQYF	TGTGCCAGCAGCCAAGATAAACTCTACGAGCAGTACTTC
TRBJ2-1	many	TRBD2	TRBV13	CASSHTSGGYNEQFF	TGTGCCAGCAGCCACACTAGCGGGGGGTACAATGAGCAGTTCTTC
TRBJ2-7	few	-	TRBV11-2	CASSLVNGDDTYSYEQYF	TGTGCCAGCAGCTTAGTTAATGGAGACGACACCTACTCCTACGAGCAGTACTTC
TRBJ2-1	many	-	TRBV20-1	CSARDRLAVLIDEQFF	TGCAGTGCTAGAGATCGGCTAGCAGTTCTAATCGACGAGCAGTTCTTC
TRBJ2-1	many	TRBD1	TRBV27	CASSNLPGTGYNEQFF	TGTGCCAGCAGTAACCTCCCCGGGACAGGGTACAATGAGCAGTTCTTC
TRBJ2-1	many	TRBD2	TRBV28	CASSFFGTSESEQFF	TGTGCCAGCAGTTTCTTCGGGACTAGCGAATCGGAGCAGTTCTTC
TRBJ1-2	few	-	TRBV24-1	CATSVGGNYGYTF	TGTGCCACCAGTGTGGGAGGTAACTATGGCTACACCTTC
TRBJ1-2	-	TRBD1	TRBV6-2/TRBV6-3	CASRTWAGGHGYTF	TGTGCCAGCAGAACCTGGGCAGGGGGGCATGGCTACACCTTC